One and the same sample provided the 12 T cell receptor beta chains below, sequenced in a study of blood T cell repertoires in COVID-19. The repertoire was sequenced with immunoSEQ multiplex PCR; TCRdb's copy has only in-frame clones and lacks some. The sample has roughly 130,000 clones, 80% seen once; the top ten hold approximately 2%. Material for sequencing was peripheral blood. These receptors all come from a man between 65 and 85 years old with acute or convalescent COVID-19.

J is TRBJ1-3 and V is TRBV9; perhaps TRBD1 as D (6 bases). V gave up 3 bases and J gave up 3 bases, with 16 bases separating them. Germline assignment: CDR1 SGDLS and CDR2 YYNGEE. This CDR3 has 16 amino acids. The CDR3 loop is CASSAMGRGHGNTIYF. The CDR3 nucleotides read TGTGCCAGCAGCGCTATGGGCAGGGGACATGGAAACACCATATATTTT.

J is TRBJ1-5 and V is TRBV28, with TRBD1 matching over 10 bases. With 1 base clipped from V and 7 bases from J, the junction kept 4 bases outside the gene matches. The CDR3 totals 15 residues. Per germline, CDR1 MDHEN and CDR2 SYDVKM. DNA of the CDR3: TGTGCCAGCAGTTTATTGGGGACAGGGGCGCAGCCCCAGCATTTT. Protein sequence: CASSLLGTGAQPQHF.

The V gene is TRBV28, the J gene TRBJ2-3, with D possibly TRBD2 on 5 matching bases. The germline V gene has CDR1 MDHEN and CDR2 SYDVKM. V was pared by 5 bases and J by 0 bases, with 15 bases between. This CDR3 has 16 residues. The CDR3 reads CASSLAGSPSTDTQYF. The DNA of the CDR3 is TGTGCCAGCAGTCTAGCTGGGTCCCCTAGCACAGATACGCAGTATTTT. The full variable domain, rest sourced from reference TRBV28 and TRBJ2-3, is DVKVTQSSRYLVKRTGEKVFLECVQDMDHENMFWYRQDPGLGLRLIYFSYDVKMKEKGDIPEGYSVSREKKERFSLILESASTNQTSMYLCASSLAGSPSTDTQYFGPGTRLTVL.

This chain links TRBV5-1 with TRBJ2-1, with 9 nucleotides matching TRBD2. Germline V gene data show CDR1 as SGHRS and CDR2 as YFSETQ. The CDR3 consists of 15 residues. With V trimmed by 4 bases and J by 4 bases, 6 bases remained unmatched. CDR3 sequence reads: CASSPERGEYNEQFF. CDR3 nucleotides: TGCGCCAGCAGCCCCGAGCGGGGGGAATACAATGAGCAGTTCTTC.

The V gene is TRBV7-9, the J gene TRBJ1-5, with TRBD1 matching 9 bases. Germline CDR1 is SEHNR and CDR2 is FQNEAQ (reference sequence). The J segment lost 3 bases and the V segment lost 3 bases, leaving 3 bases of the junction unmatched. CDR3 length equals 15 residues. The CDR3 DNA sequence: TGTGCCAGCAGCTTGGGGACAGGGAACAATCAGCCCCAGCATTTT. It encodes CASSLGTGNNQPQHF.

The chain is built from TRBV24-1 and TRBJ2-1, with 12 bases lining up with TRBD2. Looked up from germline, CDR1 is KGHDR and CDR2 is SFDVKD. V trimming: 6 bases; J trimming: 7 bases; junction bases outside the gene matches: 3. This CDR3 is built from 14 residues. The DNA of the CDR3 is TGTGCCACCAGTCGGACTAGCGGGGTGAATGAGCAGTTCTTC. It yields the protein CATSRTSGVNEQFF.

V usage is TRBV19 and J usage is TRBJ2-1; D is possibly TRBD2 (5 bases). CDR1 LNHDA and CDR2 SQIVND come from the germline V gene (reference sequence). This CDR3 spans 13 amino acids. V was pared by 8 bases and J by 4 bases, with 12 bases between. CDR3 DNA: TGTGCCAGTCGAGACTATTCGTACAATGAGCAGTTCTTC. It is translated as CASRDYSYNEQFF.

The rearrangement uses TRBV10-1 and TRBJ2-7, with TRBD2 as a possible D gene (5 bases). V lost 2 bases and J lost 4, with 9 bases in between. The CDR3 covers 13 residues. CDR1 is WNHNN and CDR2 is SYGVQD in the germline V gene (reference sequence). The CDR3 reads CASSERGEYEQYF. The CDR3 DNA follows: TGCGCCAGCAGTGAGCGGGGTGAATACGAGCAGTACTTC.

The chain has TRBV27 and TRBJ2-7; the match to TRBD2 covers 7 bases. Germline CDR1 and CDR2: MNHEY and SMNVEV (reference sequence). The CDR3 extends over 15 amino acids. The ends lost 3 bases at V and 2 bases at J; junction bases unmatched: 7. The CDR3 DNA is TGTGCCAGCAGTTTTGATCGGGGGGACCCCTACGAGCAGTACTTC. It codes for CASSFDRGDPYEQYF.

CDR3 sequence (DNA): TGTGCCAGCAGTTTATCCTCGGGGGGCGGAGATACGCAGTATTTT. This encodes CASSLSSGGGDTQYF. V and J are TRBV27 and TRBJ2-3; a weak D match, TRBD2 (7 bases). CDR3 size: 15 residues. The V end was cut by 0 bases, the J end by 5 bases, with 12 bases between. From germline, CDR1 is MNHEY and CDR2 SMNVEV (reference sequence).

The rearrangement uses TRBV5-3 and TRBJ2-7, with a tentative D call TRBD1 (6 bases). TRBV5-3 is sorted into the ORF group, with uncertain function. CDR3 length equals 11 residues. The ends were cut back, 4 bases at V and 11 bases at J, with 13 bases in the middle. The CDR3 here is CARSRGQRKYF. Here the CDR3 DNA reads TGTGCCAGAAGCCGCGGACAGCGCAAGTACTTC.

As to this clone: A read error may produce the germline difference seen at one junction end. V usage is TRBV7-7 and J usage is TRBJ2-5, with D perhaps TRBD2 (7 bases). Germline assignment: CDR1 SSHAT and CDR2 FNYEAQ (reference sequence). This CDR3 region has 15 residues. The chain's CDR3 is CASSLDGGPQETQYF. The CDR3 nucleotides are TGTGCTAGCAGCTTAGACGGGGGGCCTCAAGAGACCCAGTACTTC.